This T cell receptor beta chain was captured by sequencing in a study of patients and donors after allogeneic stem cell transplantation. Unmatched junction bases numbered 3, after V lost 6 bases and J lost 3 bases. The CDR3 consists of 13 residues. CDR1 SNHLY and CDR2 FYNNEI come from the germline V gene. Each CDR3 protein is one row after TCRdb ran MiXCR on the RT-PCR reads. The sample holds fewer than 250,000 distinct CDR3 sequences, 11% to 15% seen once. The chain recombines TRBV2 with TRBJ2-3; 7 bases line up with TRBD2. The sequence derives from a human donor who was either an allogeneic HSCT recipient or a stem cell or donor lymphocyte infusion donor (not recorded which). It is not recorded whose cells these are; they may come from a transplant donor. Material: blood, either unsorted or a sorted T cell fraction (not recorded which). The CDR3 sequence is CASRLAETDTQYF. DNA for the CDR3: TGTGCCAGCAGGCTAGCGGAGACAGATACGCAGTATTTT. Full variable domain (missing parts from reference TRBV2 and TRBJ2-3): EPEVTQTPSHQVTQMGQEVILRCVPISNHLYFYWYRQILGQKVEFLVSFYNNEISEKSEIFDDQFSVERPDGSNFTLKIRSTKLEDSAMYFCASRLAETDTQYFGPGTRLTVL.